This TCR beta chain was profiled in a study of blood T cell repertoires in COVID-19. Study summary: Samples representing acute and convalescent COVID-19 were sourced from the United States, Italy and Spain. PBMCs, B-cell-depleted T cells, or T cells were the source of the cDNA or gDNA that made up the material.

In the original analysis: It was from reference gene primer amplification that nucleated cell counts were estimated. Here immunoSEQ multiplex PCR was the method, and the copy in TCRdb shows in-frame clones only, minus some. V and J calls plus clone size are reproduced from that table; the DNA served to infer D and trimming. The sample has just over 150,000 clones, around 80% seen once. This receptor was taken from a man aged 55-75 years with acute or convalescent COVID-19. The sequenced material came from peripheral blood.

CDR3 protein: CASSPQAPPGNTIYF. The CDR3 region has the DNA TGCGCCAGCAGCCCCCAGGCTCCTCCCGGAAACACCATATATTTT. The chain couples TRBV5-1 to TRBJ1-3; D uncertain. This CDR3 is 15 amino acids long. The germline gives CDR1 SGHRS, CDR2 YFSETQ. V dropped 4 bases and J dropped 4 bases, with 15 bases sitting between them.